Listed below are T cell receptor beta chains from one sample, sequenced in a study of blood T cell repertoires in COVID-19. Profiled with immunoSEQ multiplex PCR; TCRdb holds only in-frame clones, not every one. Counted here are approximately 61,000 clones, around four fifths occurring once; the ten biggest clones make up roughly 5%. Sequencing input: peripheral blood. Receptor source: a man in his 70s with acute or convalescent COVID-19. Each CDR3 is given with its conserved first and last residue. The order of the fields is J gene, V gene, D gene, CDR3 protein. A D gene is named only where the DNA matches it firmly.

j_call: TRBJ2-5
v_call: TRBV5-1
d_call: TRBD1
cdr3_aa: CASSLGDRAQETQYF

j_call: TRBJ1-1
v_call: TRBV6-5
d_call: -
cdr3_aa: CASSYSGLLGTEAFF

j_call: TRBJ1-5
v_call: TRBV18
d_call: TRBD1
cdr3_aa: CASSQFTGANQPQHF

j_call: TRBJ2-2
v_call: TRBV28
d_call: TRBD2
cdr3_aa: CASRWGGARGIGELFF

j_call: TRBJ1-2
v_call: TRBV12-3/TRBV12-4
d_call: -
cdr3_aa: CASSLVGGSGYTF

j_call: TRBJ2-1
v_call: TRBV27
d_call: -
cdr3_aa: CASSLYLVGGNEQFF

j_call: TRBJ2-3
v_call: TRBV4-1
d_call: -
cdr3_aa: CASSQDPSDTQYF

j_call: TRBJ1-2
v_call: TRBV6-5
d_call: TRBD1
cdr3_aa: CASSYDRDGYTF

j_call: TRBJ2-1
v_call: TRBV6-6
d_call: -
cdr3_aa: CASSYYGGQEYNEQFF

j_call: TRBJ2-7
v_call: TRBV3-1/TRBV3-2
d_call: -
cdr3_aa: CASSQEAIYEQYF

j_call: TRBJ2-1
v_call: TRBV20-1
d_call: -
cdr3_aa: CSASVLARNEQFF

j_call: TRBJ2-1
v_call: TRBV9
d_call: TRBD2
cdr3_aa: CASSISPSGDYNEQFF

j_call: TRBJ1-6
v_call: TRBV19
d_call: -
cdr3_aa: CASSPEGRSPLHF

j_call: TRBJ1-6
v_call: TRBV18
d_call: TRBD1
cdr3_aa: CASSPTSTGVIGNSPLHF

j_call: TRBJ2-7
v_call: TRBV19
d_call: TRBD1
cdr3_aa: CASSTTGGFRYEQYF

j_call: TRBJ2-3
v_call: TRBV18
d_call: TRBD1
cdr3_aa: CASSPPPGQGADTQYF

j_call: TRBJ1-3
v_call: TRBV3-1/TRBV3-2
d_call: -
cdr3_aa: CASSRERLVSGNTIYF

j_call: TRBJ2-5
v_call: TRBV27
d_call: TRBD2
cdr3_aa: CASSLFGGSWETQYF

j_call: TRBJ2-1
v_call: TRBV2
d_call: TRBD2
cdr3_aa: CASSAYAGDPFF

j_call: TRBJ2-7
v_call: TRBV19
d_call: -
cdr3_aa: CASSRVGQSYEQYF

j_call: TRBJ1-6
v_call: TRBV7-8
d_call: -
cdr3_aa: CASSRGASYNSPLHF

j_call: TRBJ1-1
v_call: TRBV2
d_call: TRBD1
cdr3_aa: CASTRGQGGGTEAFF

j_call: TRBJ2-5
v_call: TRBV7-3
d_call: -
cdr3_aa: CASSLSGANQETQYF

j_call: TRBJ2-7
v_call: TRBV10-1
d_call: TRBD1
cdr3_aa: CARAPGQGVHEQYF

j_call: TRBJ2-5
v_call: TRBV5-1
d_call: -
cdr3_aa: CASMPSPEETQYF

j_call: TRBJ1-1
v_call: TRBV2
d_call: -
cdr3_aa: CASMADMNTEAFF

j_call: TRBJ2-1
v_call: TRBV28
d_call: TRBD2
cdr3_aa: CASSPLAGRAYNEQFF

j_call: TRBJ2-5
v_call: TRBV6-5
d_call: TRBD2
cdr3_aa: CASRTLAGGLGTQYF

j_call: TRBJ2-7
v_call: TRBV15
d_call: TRBD1
cdr3_aa: CATSRGQGHPEQYF

j_call: TRBJ1-1
v_call: TRBV27
d_call: -
cdr3_aa: CASSWGDRNTEAFF

j_call: TRBJ1-2
v_call: TRBV10-2
d_call: TRBD1
cdr3_aa: CASSEAGQGYGYTF

j_call: TRBJ1-3
v_call: TRBV28
d_call: -
cdr3_aa: CASWDFSGNTIYF

j_call: TRBJ1-6
v_call: TRBV27
d_call: TRBD1
cdr3_aa: CASHPSGDRDSPLHF

j_call: TRBJ2-7
v_call: TRBV28
d_call: -
cdr3_aa: CASSLYGRVNEQYF

j_call: TRBJ2-7
v_call: TRBV20-1
d_call: -
cdr3_aa: CSGFRGYEQYF

j_call: TRBJ2-2
v_call: TRBV15
d_call: -
cdr3_aa: CATSRDTQGGFTGELFF

j_call: TRBJ2-5
v_call: TRBV7-6
d_call: -
cdr3_aa: CASSLGGDQETQYF

j_call: TRBJ2-2
v_call: TRBV9
d_call: TRBD2
cdr3_aa: CASSLGLAGAGELFF

j_call: TRBJ2-1
v_call: TRBV27
d_call: TRBD1
cdr3_aa: CASSPQGDAYNEQFF

j_call: TRBJ2-5
v_call: TRBV5-1
d_call: TRBD2
cdr3_aa: CASSLMGTSGGGQETQYF

j_call: TRBJ1-2
v_call: TRBV27
d_call: TRBD1
cdr3_aa: CASSPQQGYYGYTF

j_call: TRBJ1-2
v_call: TRBV14
d_call: -
cdr3_aa: CASSQDRPSRSYGYTF

j_call: TRBJ1-3
v_call: TRBV3-1/TRBV3-2
d_call: TRBD1
cdr3_aa: CASSQGQGGNTIYF

j_call: TRBJ1-1
v_call: TRBV5-1
d_call: -
cdr3_aa: CASSLYQGNTEAFF

j_call: TRBJ2-7
v_call: TRBV29-1
d_call: TRBD2
cdr3_aa: CSVEIELTSGGFRYEQYF

j_call: TRBJ2-3
v_call: TRBV5-1
d_call: -
cdr3_aa: CASSLTDTQYF

j_call: TRBJ2-7
v_call: TRBV9
d_call: -
cdr3_aa: CASSVGNSRNEQYF

j_call: TRBJ2-7
v_call: TRBV18
d_call: TRBD1
cdr3_aa: CASSPAPGQPYEQYF

j_call: TRBJ1-2
v_call: TRBV28
d_call: TRBD1
cdr3_aa: CACRTGSYGYTF

j_call: TRBJ2-5
v_call: TRBV2
d_call: -
cdr3_aa: CVGGRGGQETQYF

j_call: TRBJ2-1
v_call: TRBV5-5
d_call: TRBD1
cdr3_aa: CASSLEGTGGYNEQFF

j_call: TRBJ2-1
v_call: TRBV11-2
d_call: -
cdr3_aa: CASSRSDRSNEQFF

j_call: TRBJ2-5
v_call: TRBV27
d_call: TRBD2
cdr3_aa: CASRRAGALQETQYF

j_call: TRBJ2-5
v_call: TRBV7-3
d_call: -
cdr3_aa: CASSLGAEQETQYF

j_call: TRBJ1-2
v_call: TRBV28
d_call: TRBD1
cdr3_aa: CASRPGQAHYGYTF